This entry features one TCR beta chain sequence. Its antigen is unidentified. Samples of blood were obtained at baseline, on cycle 4 day 1, and on cycle 7 day 1. The sample originates from a study of OX40 agonist ivuxolimab in advanced cancers. Regarding the study as a whole: Relative to CD4+, CD8+ T cells held more expanded clones on average. There were also nonresponders showing low normalized T-cell clonal expansion.

The table came from immunoSEQ multiplex PCR; TCRdb's copy has only in-frame clones and leaves some out. The sample contains approximately 160,000 clones, 85% to 95% of which appear only once. CDR1 and CDR2 (germline): WSHSY, SAAADI. V shed 9 bases and J shed 0 bases, with 3 bases lying between them. This CDR3 region has 11 residues. The clonotype originates from an adult with an advanced solid tumor such as melanoma, head and neck, liver or kidney cancer. Material: CD4+ or CD8+ T cells sorted from blood, obtained in a trial of the OX40 agonist ivuxolimab. The rearrangement uses TRBV10-2 and TRBJ1-3; D is unclear. The CDR3 bases are TGCGCCAGTGGCTCTGGAAACACCATATATTTT. Its translation is CASGSGNTIYF.